The 26 T cell receptor beta chains given below trace back to one sample, sequenced in a study of control samples from healthy donors and cancer patients. Using immunoSEQ multiplex PCR, the repertoire was profiled, and TCRdb retains in-frame clones only, with some absent. The data show 150,000 or so clones, about 86% seen once. The sequenced material came from blood. The source of these receptors is a man in his late teens or twenties in good health.

V is TRBV7-9 and J is TRBJ2-3, with 9 positions matching TRBD2. The CDR3 loop spans 15 amino acids. Germline lookup yields CDR1 SEHNR and CDR2 FQNEAQ (reference sequence). The ends lost 5 bases at V and 5 bases at J; junction bases unmatched: 8. Here the CDR3 reads CASSRIAGVVDTQYF. The CDR3 region has the DNA TGTGCCAGCAGCCGGATAGCGGGGGTAGTAGATACGCAGTATTTT.

The J gene is TRBJ1-6, the V gene TRBV5-4; 10 bases agree with TRBD1. Germline lookup yields CDR1 SGHNT and CDR2 YYREEE (reference sequence). Trimming removed 3 bases from V and 5 bases from J; junction bases left unmatched: 11. The CDR3 spans 18 residues. DNA for the CDR3: TGTGCCAGCAGCTCCCGTTCCGGGACAGGGGAGAATAATTCACCCCTCCACTTT. As protein: CASSSRSGTGENNSPLHF.

V and J are TRBV19 and TRBJ2-1; 9 bases align to TRBD1. After removal of 5 bases from V and 3 bases from J, the junction contained 5 bases not matched to a gene. CDR3 length: 15 amino acids. Germline CDR1 and CDR2: LNHDA and SQIVND (reference sequence). CDR3 sequence reads: CASSSRQGGYNEQFF. CDR3 DNA sequence: TGTGCCAGTAGTTCAAGACAGGGGGGCTACAATGAGCAGTTCTTC.

This rearrangement joins TRBV28 to TRBJ2-7; 7 positions match TRBD1. V dropped 3 bases and J dropped 3; count of bases not matched to a gene: 2. The CDR3 runs 13 residues. The V gene's germline CDR1 is MDHEN and CDR2 SYDVKM. CDR3 in amino acids: CASSFWDSYEQYF. CDR3 sequence (DNA): TGTGCCAGCAGTTTCTGGGACAGCTACGAGCAGTACTTC.

V usage is TRBV19 and J usage is TRBJ1-5; possibly TRBD1 for D (5 bases). Germline V gives CDR1 LNHDA, CDR2 SQIVND (reference sequence). The CDR3 is made up of 14 amino acids. V lost 9 bases, J lost 4 bases, and 16 bases lay in between. The CDR3 DNA sequence: TGTGCCAGCCGCCAAAACAGGAATAATCAGCCCCAGCATTTT. Translated: CASRQNRNNQPQHF.

This sequence joins TRBV30 and TRBJ1-6; perhaps TRBD1 as D (6 bases). There are 14 residues in the CDR3. Per germline, CDR1 GTSNPN and CDR2 SVGIG (reference sequence). V was pared by 4 bases and J by 7 bases, with 14 bases between. CDR3 DNA sequence: TGTGCCTGGATTCCCCAGGGGCTAAATTCACCCCTCCACTTT. Its translation: CAWIPQGLNSPLHF.

The V call is TRBV7-9, the J call TRBJ1-2; D is unclear. The V end lost 5 bases, the J end lost 4 bases, and 11 bases lay between the germline ends. The germline gives CDR1 SEHNR, CDR2 FQNEAQ (reference sequence). The CDR3 has 13 amino acids. The CDR3 DNA sequence: TGTGCCAGCAGCAACCGGGCCTTCTATGGCTACACCTTC. Translation gives CASSNRAFYGYTF.

V gene TRBV30 combines with J gene TRBJ1-1; unclear D gene. Germline-derived CDR1 and CDR2 are GTSNPN and SVGIG (reference sequence). The V and J ends lost 8 bases and 0 bases respectively, with 13 bases between them. CDR3 length: 13 amino acids. CDR3 protein: CALNTGMNTEAFF. CDR3 in DNA: TGTGCCCTGAACACGGGCATGAACACTGAAGCTTTCTTT.

The chain links TRBV7-9 to TRBJ1-4; D unclear. The CDR3 has 15 residues. Looked up from germline, CDR1 is SEHNR and CDR2 is FQNEAQ (reference sequence). V dropped 5 bases and J dropped 3 bases, with 13 bases sitting between them. In DNA, the CDR3 is TGTGCCAGCAGCCCTTACGGGGAGGCTAATGAAAAACTGTTTTTT. Translated: CASSPYGEANEKLFF.

The chain is built from TRBV28 and TRBJ2-7, with D perhaps TRBD1 (6 bases). V shed 4 bases and J shed 3 bases, with 16 bases lying between them. Germline V CDR1 and CDR2: MDHEN, SYDVKM. The CDR3 covers 15 residues. The CDR3 bases are TGTGCCAGCAGTTCTACAGGGTGGGGTATCTACGAGCAGTACTTC. Protein: CASSSTGWGIYEQYF.

In this sample, this clone turned up once. The V call is TRBV2, the J call TRBJ2-5; D not certain. The CDR3 sequence is 17 residues long. Germline V gene lookup returns CDR1 SNHLY and CDR2 FYNNEI. Between the trimmed V and J ends, which lost 1 base and 1 base, there was a span of 16 bases. CDR3 region: CASSEVVGLGGQETQYF. The DNA for the CDR3 is TGTGCCAGCAGTGAAGTGGTGGGTTTGGGTGGCCAAGAGACCCAGTACTTC.

The table lists this clone with a count of one. This chain connects TRBV11-2 to TRBJ2-7; TRBD1 aligns across 9 bases. CDR1 is SGHAT, CDR2 FQNNGV, per germline. The CDR3 has 15 amino acids. The junction had 6 bases not matched to a gene; V was cut back by 5 bases and J by 1 base. This CDR3 is CASSPQGAVSYEQYF. The CDR3 bases are TGTGCCAGCAGCCCACAGGGGGCGGTTTCCTACGAGCAGTACTTC.

V is TRBV28 and J is TRBJ1-2; D is undetermined. CDR3 length equals 13 residues. The ends were cut back, 6 bases at V and 5 bases at J, with 13 bases in the middle. Germline V gene lookup returns CDR1 MDHEN and CDR2 SYDVKM. The CDR3 DNA is TGTGCCAGCAGAACGATCCGGGGATATGGCTACACCTTC. It codes for CASRTIRGYGYTF.

The V call is TRBV6-6, the J call TRBJ1-5; D is perhaps TRBD1 (5 bases). CDR3 size: 14 residues. Trimming took off 6 bases at V and 2 bases at J, with 11 bases between the two ends. Looked up from germline, CDR1 is MNHNY and CDR2 is SVGAGI (reference sequence). In DNA, the CDR3 is TGTGCCAGCAGGACAGACTATGGCAATCAGCCCCAGCATTTT. Its protein is CASRTDYGNQPQHF.

The V gene is TRBV7-8, the J gene TRBJ1-4, with D perhaps TRBD1 (5 bases). Trimming pared 4 bases from V and 3 bases from J, leaving 12 bases between. CDR3 length: 15 amino acids. Germline loops: CDR1 SGHVS, CDR2 FQNEAQ. DNA of the CDR3: TGTGCCAGCAGCTACACGGGACGACCTAATGAAAAACTGTTTTTT. Translated, it gives CASSYTGRPNEKLFF.

The CDR3 DNA reads TGTGCCAGCAGCCACTTACCGGGACCTAGGAACTATGGCTACACCTTC. Translated: CASSHLPGPRNYGYTF. This chain connects TRBV3-1 (or the pseudogene TRBV3-2) to TRBJ1-2; D may be TRBD1 (5 bases). This CDR3 is built from 16 residues. V gave up 3 bases and J gave up 2 bases, with 16 bases separating them. Per the germline V gene, CDR1 is LGHDT and CDR2 is YNNKEL (reference sequence).

The chain employs TRBV2 and TRBJ1-6; D call uncertain. Germline CDR1 is SNHLY and CDR2 is FYNNEI. The CDR3 has 16 residues. Trimming stripped 8 bases from V and 4 bases from J, with 18 bases between. The CDR3, as DNA: TGTGCCAGCCAAGTGCGGGGAAGACGGTATAATTCACCCCTCCACTTT. Its translation is CASQVRGRRYNSPLHF.

The V call is TRBV27, the J call TRBJ2-7; unclear D gene. CDR1 is MNHEY and CDR2 is SMNVEV in the germline V gene (reference sequence). Trimming shortened V by 4 bases and J by 0 bases, and 10 bases separated the two germline ends. The CDR3 sequence is 14 residues long. The DNA of the CDR3 is TGTGCCAGCAGTTCGGCAGGAAACTCCTACGAGCAGTACTTC. It translates to CASSSAGNSYEQYF.

This clone was observed a single time. This chain uses TRBV6-5 with TRBJ1-6; 10 bases fit TRBD1. Trimming cost V 0 bases and J 16 bases; bases outside gene matches: 3. The CDR3 has 13 residues. Germline V gene lookup returns CDR1 MNHEY and CDR2 SVGAGI. The CDR3 region is CASSYSTGQGLHF. As DNA, the CDR3 is TGTGCCAGCAGTTACTCGACGGGACAGGGGCTCCACTTT.

V is TRBV2 and J is TRBJ2-1; TRBD2 matches 9 bases. Per the germline V gene, CDR1 is SNHLY and CDR2 is FYNNEI. CDR3 length: 15 amino acids. Trimming at V came to 7 bases and at J to 0 bases, leaving 4 bases not matched to a gene. The CDR3 reads CASNQAGGSYNEQFF. CDR3 coding DNA: TGTGCCAGCAATCAAGCGGGGGGCTCCTACAATGAGCAGTTCTTC.

V gene TRBV12-3 or TRBV12-4 combines with J gene TRBJ1-2; D is undetermined. The length of the CDR3 is 12 residues. Trimming removed 2 bases at V and 4 bases at J, with 5 bases between. The CDR3 DNA reads TGTGCCAGCAGTTTAACCCTCTATGGCTACACCTTC. Translation: CASSLTLYGYTF.

The chain is built from TRBV30 and TRBJ2-3; TRBD2 matches 8 bases. Losses at the gene ends were 4 bases for V and 3 bases for J; bases not matched to a gene: 3. CDR3 size: 13 residues. The germline gives CDR1 GTSNPN, CDR2 SVGIG (reference sequence). This chain's CDR3 is CAWNGGGTDTQYF. CDR3 coding DNA: TGTGCCTGGAACGGGGGGGGAACAGATACGCAGTATTTT.

The rearrangement links TRBV2 to TRBJ1-4, with unresolved D. The CDR3 spans 14 residues. Trimming removed 1 base from V and 4 bases from J, with 7 bases in between. Germline V gene sequence: CDR1 SNHLY, CDR2 FYNNEI. The CDR3 loop is CASSEDRFNEKLFF. The CDR3 DNA reads as TGTGCCAGCAGTGAAGACAGATTTAATGAAAAACTGTTTTTT.

This chain uses TRBV5-8 with TRBJ1-5, with 8 bases matching TRBD1. The germline V gene has CDR1 SGHTS and CDR2 YDEGEE. J was trimmed by 6 bases and V by 4 bases; bases with no gene match: 6. The CDR3 length is 14 residues. The CDR3 loop is CASSPRTGTQPQHF. As DNA, the CDR3 is TGTGCCAGCAGCCCCCGGACAGGGACTCAGCCCCAGCATTTT.

The chain is built from TRBV4-1 and TRBJ2-1; possibly TRBD1 for D (6 bases). Trimming stripped 3 bases from V and 2 bases from J, with 8 bases between. This CDR3 has 14 amino acids. Looked up from germline, CDR1 is MGHRA and CDR2 is YSYEKL. CDR3 DNA sequence: TGCGCCAGCAGCCACAGGGGCCCCTACAATGAGCAGTTCTTC. Its translation is CASSHRGPYNEQFF.

This chain links TRBV12-3 or TRBV12-4 with TRBJ1-6; the D is unclear. This CDR3 spans 12 amino acids. V was shortened by 5 bases and J by 14 bases, with 13 bases between the two germline ends. The CDR3 DNA reads as TGTGCCAGCAGTGCCGGGTCAACCGCCCTCCACTTT. It codes for CASSAGSTALHF.